The rows below give T cell receptor beta chains drawn from one sample of a study of blood T cell repertoires in COVID-19. Sequenced by immunoSEQ multiplex PCR; TCRdb stores in-frame clones only, minus some. The sample contains approximately 170,000 clones, roughly 91% of which appear only once. Specimen: peripheral blood. The receptors were gathered from a man aged 45 to 65 who had recovered from COVID-19. CDR3s include the opening cysteine and the closing phenylalanine or tryptophan. The D gene is left open where the match is weak. A clone size is listed for some rows: how often the clone was seen (once, few, many), or a class if it is expanded.

abundance,d_gene,v_gene,j_gene,len,CDR3aa,CDR3nt
-,TRBD2,TRBV7-2,TRBJ2-7,15,CASSLPRGGLDEQYF,TGTGCCAGCAGCCTACCCCGGGGGGGTCTGGACGAGCAGTACTTC
few,TRBD2,TRBV4-2,TRBJ2-2,16,CASSPAGGPDTGELFF,TGTGCCAGCAGCCCGGCGGGGGGGCCCGACACCGGGGAGCTGTTTTTT
-,-,TRBV7-2,TRBJ1-3,18,CASSLAGVAGGFGNTIYF,TGTGCCAGCAGCTTAGCGGGGGTGGCCGGAGGGTTTGGAAACACCATATATTTT
-,TRBD1,TRBV15,TRBJ2-5,15,CATSRARQGQETQYF,TGTGCCACCAGCAGGGCCCGACAGGGCCAAGAGACCCAGTACTTC
-,TRBD1,TRBV28,TRBJ1-1,22,CASSLPHWARFRGQIMNTEAFF,TGTGCCAGCAGTTTACCCCACTGGGCGAGGTTTCGGGGACAGATTATGAACACTGAAGCTTTCTTT
once,TRBD1,TRBV2,TRBJ2-7,11,CASTGGNEQYF,TGTGCCAGCACAGGGGGAAACGAGCAGTACTTC
-,-,TRBV2,TRBJ1-1,13,CASSASGRTEAFF,TGTGCCAGCAGTGCGTCAGGGAGGACTGAAGCTTTCTTT
-,-,TRBV28,TRBJ1-2,11,CASNTPYGYTF,TGTGCCAGCAATACACCGTATGGCTACACCTTC
-,TRBD1,TRBV6-5,TRBJ1-2,15,CASSPLDRESYGYTF,TGTGCCAGCAGTCCCCTGGACAGGGAATCCTATGGCTACACCTTC
-,-,TRBV27,TRBJ1-2,13,CASSLRGSGGYTF,TGTGCCAGCAGTTTACGGGGGTCGGGTGGCTACACCTTC
once,-,TRBV28,TRBJ2-7,15,CASSLLQGSSYEQYF,TGTGCCAGCAGTTTATTACAGGGTTCCTCCTACGAGCAGTACTTC
-,TRBD2,TRBV5-1,TRBJ2-5,18,CASSVGGSSGRGQETQYF,TGCGCCAGCAGCGTTGGAGGTAGCAGCGGGAGGGGGCAAGAGACCCAGTACTTC
-,-,TRBV4-3,TRBJ1-2,13,CASSRYKGGGYTF,TGCGCCAGCAGCCGATACAAGGGCGGGGGCTACACCTTC
-,-,TRBV4-3,TRBJ2-7,16,CASSQDVAGAWGEQYF,TGCGCCAGCAGCCAAGATGTTGCAGGGGCCTGGGGGGAGCAGTACTTC
-,TRBD1,TRBV27,TRBJ1-2,14,CASSFGQGVGGYTF,TGTGCCAGCAGTTTCGGACAGGGTGTAGGTGGCTACACCTTC